This paragraph reports one T cell receptor beta chain. Its specificity is not known. The treatment here: 15 to 20 received Ad26.COV2.S at low or high dose, single or two shots; roughly five received placebo; per-sample allocation not given. Repertoires come from day 63 after the first vaccine or placebo injection. This person who donated was an adult of 18-55 years in Boston. The sample comes from a study of Ad26.COV2.S vaccination and SARS-CoV-2 variants. Notes on the study in general: It was vaccine recipients, not placebo recipients, who had the higher spike-specific TCR breadth.

TCRdb's table, derived via immunoSEQ multiplex PCR, lists solely in-frame clones and lacks some. The data hold a few hundred thousand clones, with around 90% observed a single time. From germline, CDR1 is LNHDA and CDR2 SQIVND (reference sequence). This CDR3 spans 16 amino acids. The V gene lost 0 bases and the J gene lost 10 bases, with 16 bases spanning the gap. This chain uses TRBV19 with TRBJ1-6, with no clear D. Sequencing used peripheral blood, obtained in a trial of Ad26.COV2.S vaccine versus placebo. This sequence was found in a person aged 18-60 years who received the Ad26.COV2.S COVID-19 vaccine or a placebo. The chain's CDR3 is CASSIDIVADLSPLHF. The CDR3 DNA follows: TGTGCCAGTAGTATAGATATCGTGGCCGACCTCTCACCCCTCCACTTT.